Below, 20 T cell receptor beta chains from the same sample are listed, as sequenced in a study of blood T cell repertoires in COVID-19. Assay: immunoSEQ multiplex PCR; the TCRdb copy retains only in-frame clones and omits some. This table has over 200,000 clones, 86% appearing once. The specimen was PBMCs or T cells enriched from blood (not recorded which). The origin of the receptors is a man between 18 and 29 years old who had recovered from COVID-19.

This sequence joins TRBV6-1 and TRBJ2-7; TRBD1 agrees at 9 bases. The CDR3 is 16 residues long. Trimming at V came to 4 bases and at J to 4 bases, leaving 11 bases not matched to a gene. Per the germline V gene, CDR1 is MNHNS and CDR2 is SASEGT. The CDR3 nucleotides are TGTGCCAGCAGTGGATTAGCTGGGGACAGGGATTACGAGCAGTACTTC. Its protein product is CASSGLAGDRDYEQYF.

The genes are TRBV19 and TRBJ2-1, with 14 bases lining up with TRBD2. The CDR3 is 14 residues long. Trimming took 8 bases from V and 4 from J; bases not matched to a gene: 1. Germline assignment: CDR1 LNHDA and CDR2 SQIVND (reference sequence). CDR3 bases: TGTGCCAGTGGGACTAGCGGGGGATACAATGAGCAGTTCTTC. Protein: CASGTSGGYNEQFF.

The CDR3 DNA reads as TGTGCCTGGAGTTCGGGACAGGGGTACGACTATGGCTACACCTTC. It codes for CAWSSGQGYDYGYTF. This sequence joins TRBV30 and TRBJ1-2; TRBD1 matches at 10 bases. V shed 2 bases and J 3 bases; nucleotides not matched to a gene: 6. This CDR3 has 15 amino acids. Germline-derived CDR1 and CDR2 are GTSNPN and SVGIG (reference sequence).

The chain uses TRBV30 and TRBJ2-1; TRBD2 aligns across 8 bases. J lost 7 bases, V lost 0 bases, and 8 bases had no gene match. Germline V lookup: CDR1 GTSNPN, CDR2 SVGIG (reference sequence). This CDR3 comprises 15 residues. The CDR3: CAWSVLASGRNEQFF. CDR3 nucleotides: TGTGCCTGGAGTGTACTGGCTAGCGGGCGGAATGAGCAGTTCTTC.

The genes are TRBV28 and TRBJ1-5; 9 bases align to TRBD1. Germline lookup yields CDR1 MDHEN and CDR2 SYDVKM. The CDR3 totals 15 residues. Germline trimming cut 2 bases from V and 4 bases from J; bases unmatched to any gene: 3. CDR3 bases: TGTGCCAGCAGTTTAGGGGACAGGGAAAATCAGCCCCAGCATTTT. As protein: CASSLGDRENQPQHF.

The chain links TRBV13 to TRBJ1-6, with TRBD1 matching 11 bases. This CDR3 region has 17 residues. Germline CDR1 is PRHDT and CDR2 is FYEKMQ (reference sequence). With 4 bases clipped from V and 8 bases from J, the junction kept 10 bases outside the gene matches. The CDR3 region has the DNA TGTGCCAGCAGCTCAATTTCCGGGACAGGGGGATATTCACCCCTCCACTTT. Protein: CASSSISGTGGYSPLHF.

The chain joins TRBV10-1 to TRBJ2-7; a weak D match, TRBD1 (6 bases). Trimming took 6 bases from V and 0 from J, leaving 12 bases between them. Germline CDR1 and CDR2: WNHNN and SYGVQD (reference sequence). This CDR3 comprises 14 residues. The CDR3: CASSQDRLSYEQYF. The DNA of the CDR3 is TGCGCCAGCAGCCAAGACAGGCTCTCCTACGAGCAGTACTTC.

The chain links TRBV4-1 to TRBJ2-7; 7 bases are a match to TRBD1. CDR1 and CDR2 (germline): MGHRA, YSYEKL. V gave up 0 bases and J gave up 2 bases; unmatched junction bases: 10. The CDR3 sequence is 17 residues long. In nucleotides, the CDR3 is TGCGCCAGCAGCCAAGACCCGACAGGGAATTTTCCCTACGAGCAGTACTTC. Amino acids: CASSQDPTGNFPYEQYF.

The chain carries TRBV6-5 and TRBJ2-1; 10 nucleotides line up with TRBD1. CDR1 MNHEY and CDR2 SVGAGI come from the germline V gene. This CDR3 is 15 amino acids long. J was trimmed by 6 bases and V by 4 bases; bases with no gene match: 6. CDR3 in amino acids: CASSSRDRGGNEQFF. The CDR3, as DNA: TGTGCCAGCAGTTCCCGGGACAGGGGTGGCAATGAGCAGTTCTTC.

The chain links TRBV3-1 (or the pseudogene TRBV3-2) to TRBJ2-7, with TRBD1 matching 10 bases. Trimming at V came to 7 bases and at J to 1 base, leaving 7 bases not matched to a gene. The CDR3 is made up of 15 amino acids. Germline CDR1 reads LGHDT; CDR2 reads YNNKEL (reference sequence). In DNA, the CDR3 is TGTGCCAGCATCTCCGGGACAGGGGAATCCTACGAGCAGTACTTC. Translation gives CASISGTGESYEQYF.

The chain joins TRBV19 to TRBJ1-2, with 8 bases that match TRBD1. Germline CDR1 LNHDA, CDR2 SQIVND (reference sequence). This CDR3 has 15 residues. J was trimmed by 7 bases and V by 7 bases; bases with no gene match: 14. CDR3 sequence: CASTLERTGNVGYTF. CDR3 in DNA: TGTGCCAGTACCCTAGAAAGGACAGGGAACGTTGGCTACACCTTC.

The CDR3 coding sequence is TGTGCCAGCAGCCCGGGACTGCGGGCGCAGTTCTTC. Translating gives CASSPGLRAQFF. V usage is TRBV11-2 and J usage is TRBJ2-1; the D gene is possibly TRBD2 (6 bases). Germline loops: CDR1 SGHAT, CDR2 FQNNGV. This CDR3 has 12 residues. Trimming removed 5 bases from V and 12 bases from J, with 14 bases in between.

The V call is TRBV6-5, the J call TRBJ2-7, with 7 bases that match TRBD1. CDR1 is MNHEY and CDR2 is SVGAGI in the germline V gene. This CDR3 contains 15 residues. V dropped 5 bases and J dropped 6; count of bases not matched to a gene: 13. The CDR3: CASSRWVNRDSEQYF. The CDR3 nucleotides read TGTGCCAGCAGTCGTTGGGTTAACCGGGACAGCGAGCAGTACTTC.

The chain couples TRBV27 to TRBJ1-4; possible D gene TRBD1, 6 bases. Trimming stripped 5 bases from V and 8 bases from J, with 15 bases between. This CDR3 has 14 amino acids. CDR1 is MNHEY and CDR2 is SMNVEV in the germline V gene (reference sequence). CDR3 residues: CASSPLGQSEKLFF. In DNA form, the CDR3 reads TGTGCCAGCAGTCCGTTAGGACAGAGCGAAAAACTGTTTTTT.

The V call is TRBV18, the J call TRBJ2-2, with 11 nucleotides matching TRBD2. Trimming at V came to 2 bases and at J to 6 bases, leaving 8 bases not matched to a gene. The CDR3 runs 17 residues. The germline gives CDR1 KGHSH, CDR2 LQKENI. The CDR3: CASSPRNVAGGAGELFF. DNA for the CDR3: TGTGCCAGCTCACCAAGAAACGTAGCGGGAGGGGCCGGGGAGCTGTTTTTT.

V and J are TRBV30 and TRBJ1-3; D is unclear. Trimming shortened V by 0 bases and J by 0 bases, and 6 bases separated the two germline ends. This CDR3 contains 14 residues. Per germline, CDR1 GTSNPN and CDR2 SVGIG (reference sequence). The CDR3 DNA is TGTGCCTGGAGTGTAACGGTCTCTGGAAACACCATATATTTT. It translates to CAWSVTVSGNTIYF.

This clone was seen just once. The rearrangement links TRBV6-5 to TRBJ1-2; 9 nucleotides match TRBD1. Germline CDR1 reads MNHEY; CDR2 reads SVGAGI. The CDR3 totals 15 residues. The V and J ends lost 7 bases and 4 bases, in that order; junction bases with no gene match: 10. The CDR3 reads CASTTNLGQGYGYTF. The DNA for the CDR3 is TGTGCCAGCACAACCAACTTGGGACAGGGCTATGGCTACACCTTC.

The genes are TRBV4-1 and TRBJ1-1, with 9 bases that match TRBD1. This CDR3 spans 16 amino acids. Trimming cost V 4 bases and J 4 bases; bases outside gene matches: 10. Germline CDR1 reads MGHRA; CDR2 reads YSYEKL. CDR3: CASSPGTGKAGTEAFF. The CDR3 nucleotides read TGCGCCAGCAGCCCTGGGACAGGGAAGGCGGGCACTGAAGCTTTCTTT.

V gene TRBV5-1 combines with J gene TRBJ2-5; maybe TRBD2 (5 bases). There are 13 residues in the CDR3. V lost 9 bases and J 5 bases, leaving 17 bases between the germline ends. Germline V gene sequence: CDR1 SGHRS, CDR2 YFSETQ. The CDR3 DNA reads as TGCGCCACCTCAAAGACTCCGGGGGAGACCCAGTACTTC. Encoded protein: CATSKTPGETQYF.

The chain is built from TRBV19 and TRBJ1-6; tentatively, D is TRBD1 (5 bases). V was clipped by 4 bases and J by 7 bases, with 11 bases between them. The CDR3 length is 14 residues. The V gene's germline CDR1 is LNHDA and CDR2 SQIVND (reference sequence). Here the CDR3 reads CASSKIGGNSPLHF. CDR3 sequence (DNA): TGTGCCAGTAGTAAGATCGGGGGGAATTCACCCCTCCACTTT.